This TCR beta chain was recorded in a study of PD-1 blockade in classical Hodgkin lymphoma. Study observations and caveats: Baseline diversity in complete responders resembled that of newly diagnosed patients. Compared with baseline, CD4+ but not CD8+ TCR diversity had risen significantly by C4D1.

Germline CDR1 reads MDHEN; CDR2 reads SYDVKM. V dropped 5 bases and J dropped 10; count of bases not matched to a gene: 3. This CDR3 has 11 amino acids. Only in-frame clones appear in the TCRdb table, and some are missing; sequencing was by immunoSEQ multiplex PCR. The sample carries roughly 20,000 clones, around 84% recorded once. With regard to this clone: Antigen: not known.

Each patient's relapse followed autologous stem cell transplantation, and brentuximab vedotin exposure varied. This TCR was sampled from a human donor with classical Hodgkin lymphoma. Sample: peripheral blood mononuclear cells (PBMCs), taken at baseline. The J gene is TRBJ2-3, the V gene TRBV28, with 7 bases matching TRBD1. The CDR3 DNA follows: TGTGCCAGCAGTCAGGGGGTGGCGCAGTATTTT. It specifies CASSQGVAQYF.